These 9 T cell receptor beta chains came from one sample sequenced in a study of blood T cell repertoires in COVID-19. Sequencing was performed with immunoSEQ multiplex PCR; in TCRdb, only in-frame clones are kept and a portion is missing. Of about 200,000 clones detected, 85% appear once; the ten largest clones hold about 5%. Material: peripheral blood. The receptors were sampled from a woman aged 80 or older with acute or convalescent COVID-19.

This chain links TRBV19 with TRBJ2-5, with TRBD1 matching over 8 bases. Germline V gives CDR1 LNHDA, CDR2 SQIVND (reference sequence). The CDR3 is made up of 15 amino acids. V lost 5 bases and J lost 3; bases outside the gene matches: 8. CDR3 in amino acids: CASSLRTGMEETQYF. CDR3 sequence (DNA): TGTGCCAGTAGTCTTAGGACAGGGATGGAAGAGACCCAGTACTTC.

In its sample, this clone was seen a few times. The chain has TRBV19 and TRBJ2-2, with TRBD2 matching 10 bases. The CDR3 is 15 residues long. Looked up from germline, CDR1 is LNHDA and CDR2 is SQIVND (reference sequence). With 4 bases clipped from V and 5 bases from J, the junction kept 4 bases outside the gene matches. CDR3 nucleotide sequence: TGTGCCAGTAGTAGAGGACTAGCGGCGACCGGGGAGCTGTTTTTT. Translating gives CASSRGLAATGELFF.

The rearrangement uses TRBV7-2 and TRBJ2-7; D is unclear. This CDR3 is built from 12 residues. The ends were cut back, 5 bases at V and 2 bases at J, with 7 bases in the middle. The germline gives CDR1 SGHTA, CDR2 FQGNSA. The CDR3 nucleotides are TGTGCCAGCAGCAAAGACACCTACGAGCAGTACTTC. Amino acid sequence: CASSKDTYEQYF.

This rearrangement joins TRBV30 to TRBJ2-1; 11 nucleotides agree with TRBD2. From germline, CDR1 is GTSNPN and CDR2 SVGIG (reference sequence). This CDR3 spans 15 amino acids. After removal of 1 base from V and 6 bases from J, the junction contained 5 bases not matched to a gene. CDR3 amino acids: CAWSGVAGGPNEQFF. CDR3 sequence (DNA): TGTGCCTGGAGTGGTGTAGCGGGAGGGCCCAATGAGCAGTTCTTC.

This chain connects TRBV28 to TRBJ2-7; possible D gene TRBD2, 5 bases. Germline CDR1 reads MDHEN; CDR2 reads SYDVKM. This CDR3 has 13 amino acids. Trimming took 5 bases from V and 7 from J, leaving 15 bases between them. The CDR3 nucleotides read TGTGCCAGCAGTGAACGGACTTCGCGGGAGCAGTACTTC. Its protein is CASSERTSREQYF.

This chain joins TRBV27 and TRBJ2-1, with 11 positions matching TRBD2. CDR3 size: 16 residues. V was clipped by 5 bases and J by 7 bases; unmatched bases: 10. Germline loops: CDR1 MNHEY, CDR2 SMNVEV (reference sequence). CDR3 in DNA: TGTGCCAGCAGTGGAAATCTAGCGGGAGGTTATAATGAGCAGTTCTTC. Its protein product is CASSGNLAGGYNEQFF.

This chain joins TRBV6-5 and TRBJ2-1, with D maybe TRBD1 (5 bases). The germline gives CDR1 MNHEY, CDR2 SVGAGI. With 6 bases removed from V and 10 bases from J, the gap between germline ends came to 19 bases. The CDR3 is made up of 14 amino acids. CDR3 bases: TGTGCCAGCAGCCCCAGGGTTTTTGGAGCGGAGCAGTTCTTC. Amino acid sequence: CASSPRVFGAEQFF.

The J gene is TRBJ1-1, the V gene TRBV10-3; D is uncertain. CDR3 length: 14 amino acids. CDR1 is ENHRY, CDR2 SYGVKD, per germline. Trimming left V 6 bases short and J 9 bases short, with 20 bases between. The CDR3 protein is CAIRPQEGLVKAFF. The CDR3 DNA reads TGTGCCATCAGGCCCCAAGAGGGTTTGGTGAAAGCTTTCTTT.

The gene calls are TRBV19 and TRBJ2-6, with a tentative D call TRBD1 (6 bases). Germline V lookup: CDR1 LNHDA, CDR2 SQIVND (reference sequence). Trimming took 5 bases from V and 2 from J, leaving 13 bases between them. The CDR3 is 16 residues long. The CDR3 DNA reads TGTGCCAGTAGTCCCTACAGGGCGGCTGGGGCCAACGTCCTGACTTTC. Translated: CASSPYRAAGANVLTF.